This T cell receptor (beta chain) was captured by sequencing in a study of blood T cell repertoires in COVID-19. Study context: Samples came from the United States, Italy and Spain, spanning acute and convalescent COVID-19.

TCRdb keeps only in-frame clones here, not all; method: immunoSEQ multiplex PCR. The table lists 150,000 or so clones, roughly 87% of them singletons. The source material was PBMCs or T cells enriched from blood (not recorded which). This clonotype originated in a man aged 50 to 59 who had recovered from COVID-19.

The CDR3 DNA reads as TGTGCCAGCAGCCGGGGGGAGGAGAACTATGGCTACACCTTC. It yields the protein CASSRGEENYGYTF. The chain joins TRBV11-2 to TRBJ1-2; tentatively, D is TRBD1 (5 bases). Trimming removed 5 bases at V and 2 bases at J, with 12 bases between. The germline gives CDR1 SGHAT, CDR2 FQNNGV. This CDR3 is 14 amino acids long.